This TCR beta chain was found in a study of blood T cell repertoires in COVID-19. This table comes from immunoSEQ multiplex PCR, and its TCRdb copy is limited to in-frame clones, with some not included. The table shows under 9,000 clones, with approximately 80% occurring only once. Looked up from germline, CDR1 is MNHEY and CDR2 is SVGEGT. This CDR3 spans 13 amino acids. The V gene lost 0 bases and the J gene lost 7 bases, with 9 bases spanning the gap. The specimen was peripheral blood. This sequence originates from a human donor in a cohort sampled during active COVID-19. The chain recombines TRBV6-2 or TRBV6-3 with TRBJ1-2; D is perhaps TRBD1 (5 bases). The CDR3 nucleotides read TGTGCCAGCAGTTACTCGACAGACCTTGGCTACACCTTC. Encoded protein: CASSYSTDLGYTF.